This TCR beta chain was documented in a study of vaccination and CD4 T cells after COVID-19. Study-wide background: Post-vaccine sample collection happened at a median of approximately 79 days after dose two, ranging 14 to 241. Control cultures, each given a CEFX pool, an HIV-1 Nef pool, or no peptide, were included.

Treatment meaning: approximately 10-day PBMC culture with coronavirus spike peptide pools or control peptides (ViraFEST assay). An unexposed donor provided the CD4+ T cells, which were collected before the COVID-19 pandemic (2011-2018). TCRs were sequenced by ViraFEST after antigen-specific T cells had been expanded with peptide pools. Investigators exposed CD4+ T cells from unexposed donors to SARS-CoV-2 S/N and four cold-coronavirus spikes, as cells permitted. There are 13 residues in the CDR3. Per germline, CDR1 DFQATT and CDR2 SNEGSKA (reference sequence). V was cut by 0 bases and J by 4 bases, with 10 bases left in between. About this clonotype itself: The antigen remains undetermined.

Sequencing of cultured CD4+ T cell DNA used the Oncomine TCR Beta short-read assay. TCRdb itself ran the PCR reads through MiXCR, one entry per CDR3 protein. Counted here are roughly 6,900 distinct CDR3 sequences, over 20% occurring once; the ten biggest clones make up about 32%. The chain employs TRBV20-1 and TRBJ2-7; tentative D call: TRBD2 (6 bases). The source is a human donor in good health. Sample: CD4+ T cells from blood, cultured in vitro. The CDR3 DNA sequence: TGCAGTGCTAGAGATCTCGGGGGTTACGAGCAGTACTTC. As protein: CSARDLGGYEQYF.